Listed below are T cell receptor beta chains from one sample, sequenced in a study of shared clonotypes between healthy human individuals. TCRdb's table, derived via immunoSEQ multiplex PCR, lists solely in-frame clones and lacks some. The sample has a few million clones, about 94% seen once. Sequencing was carried out using naive CD4+ T cells sorted from blood. The receptors stem from a man aged 18-30 years in good health. Both conserved end residues are part of each CDR3. A D gene is named only where the DNA matches it firmly. Rows may omit the clone size; those that give it use once, few, many or a size class.

TRBV2	NA	TRBJ2-2	NA	TGTGCCAGCCTGGGACCCATGAGAACGGGGGAGCTGTTTTTT	CASLGPMRTGELFF
TRBV29-1	TRBD1	TRBJ2-7	NA	TGCAGCGTGGCTGCCGGGACAGGGGGCATGAAGCTCTACGAGCAGTACTTC	CSVAAGTGGMKLYEQYF
TRBV7-2	NA	TRBJ2-7	NA	TGTGCCAGCAGCCCGACTAGGTTCTACGAGCAGTACTTC	CASSPTRFYEQYF
TRBV5-1	NA	TRBJ1-3	NA	TGCGCCAGCAGCCGCGACGGGGGTTCTGGAAACACCATATATTTT	CASSRDGGSGNTIYF
TRBV28	NA	TRBJ2-7	NA	TGTGCCAGCAGTCTGAACGGGGAATCCAGAAGATACGAGCAGTACTTC	CASSLNGESRRYEQYF
TRBV30	NA	TRBJ1-1	once	TGTGCCTGGGATGTGGGGAATACTGAAGCTTTCTTT	CAWDVGNTEAFF
TRBV10-3	TRBD2	TRBJ2-3	NA	TGTGCCATCAGTGAGGTCGCGGGGGGGCCTGCAGATACGCAGTATTTT	CAISEVAGGPADTQYF
TRBV10-1	NA	TRBJ2-1	NA	TGCGCCAGCAGTTCTAGCGTTGGCTCCTACAATGAGCAGTTCTTC	CASSSSVGSYNEQFF
TRBV29-1	NA	TRBJ1-2	NA	TGCAGCGTTGGGCAAGATATAAACTATGGCTACACCTTC	CSVGQDINYGYTF
TRBV10-3	TRBD2	TRBJ2-6	NA	TGTGCCATCAGTGAGGGACTAGCGGGAGACTCAGGGGCCAACGTCCTGACTTTC	CAISEGLAGDSGANVLTF
TRBV2	NA	TRBJ2-7	NA	TGTGCCAGCAGTGAGGGACGGAACTACGAGCAGTACTTC	CASSEGRNYEQYF
TRBV19	TRBD2	TRBJ2-5	NA	TGTGCCAGTACCCGGACTAGCGGCCGAAACGAGAAGACCCAGTACTTC	CASTRTSGRNEKTQYF
TRBV4-3	NA	TRBJ2-5	NA	TGCGCCAGCAGCCAAGATATGAGCGCACCATTCCAAGAGACCCAGTACTTC	CASSQDMSAPFQETQYF
TRBV5-1	TRBD1	TRBJ2-2	NA	TGCGCCAGCAGGCCTTACGACAGGGACACCGGGGAGCTGTTTTTT	CASRPYDRDTGELFF
TRBV2	TRBD2	TRBJ2-5	once	TGTGCCAGCTTCTGGACTAGCGGGGGAGAGACCCAGTACTTC	CASFWTSGGETQYF
TRBV5-1	TRBD1	TRBJ2-1	NA	TGCGCCAGCAGCTTGGATGGGACAGTAAACGAGCAGTTCTTC	CASSLDGTVNEQFF
TRBV15	NA	TRBJ1-2	NA	TGTGCCACCAGCAGAGACGGTCTTTACTATGGCTACACCTTC	CATSRDGLYYGYTF
TRBV10-3	NA	TRBJ1-1	once	TGTGCCATCAGTGCTGATTATATCGCCACTGAAGCTTTCTTT	CAISADYIATEAFF
TRBV5-1	NA	TRBJ2-2	NA	TGCGCCAGCAGCTTTTTGATCGGGGGTTCGGGCACCGGGGAGCTGTTTTTT	CASSFLIGGSGTGELFF
TRBV4-3	NA	TRBJ1-1	NA	TGCGCCAGCAGCGATGCAGGGAGATCCTTTACTTTCTTT	CASSDAGRSFTFF
TRBV6-1	NA	TRBJ2-6	NA	TGTGCCAGCAGTAGCCTGACTGGGGCCAACGTCCTGACTTTC	CASSSLTGANVLTF
TRBV6-6	NA	TRBJ2-7	NA	TGTGCCAGCAGTTACTCGATGGGCGGTTCCTACGAGCAGTACTTC	CASSYSMGGSYEQYF
TRBV10-3	NA	TRBJ1-1	once	TGTGCCATCAGGGCAGTTAACACTGAAGCTTTCTTT	CAIRAVNTEAFF
TRBV5-1	NA	TRBJ2-5	NA	TGCGCCAGCAGCGGGCACTTAGGAGAGACCCAGTACTTC	CASSGHLGETQYF
TRBV6-1	NA	TRBJ2-7	NA	TGTGCCAGCTTGGCAGGGGTTAACGAGCAGTACTTC	CASLAGVNEQYF
TRBV19	TRBD1	TRBJ1-1	NA	TGTGCCAGTAGTGGACAGGCAGGCACTGAAGCTTTCTTT	CASSGQAGTEAFF
TRBV5-8	TRBD1	TRBJ1-2	few	TGTGCCAGCAGTACTACAGGGGTCTATGGCTACACCTTC	CASSTTGVYGYTF
TRBV10-1	NA	TRBJ1-3	NA	TGCGCCAGCAGTCAAGGATTCTCTGGAAACACCATATATTTT	CASSQGFSGNTIYF
TRBV7-3	NA	TRBJ1-6	NA	TGTGCCAGCAGCTTAAACACTCAGGGTTCACCCCTCCACTTT	CASSLNTQGSPLHF
TRBV10-3	TRBD1	TRBJ2-3	NA	TGTGCCATCGGGACAGTCGATACGCAGTATTTT	CAIGTVDTQYF
TRBV7-2	TRBD1	TRBJ1-4	NA	TGTGCCAGCAGCTTTCAGGGACAGGTACAAGAAAAACTGTTTTTT	CASSFQGQVQEKLFF
TRBV5-4	NA	TRBJ1-2	NA	TGTGCCAGCAGCCTAGACAGGATTTATGGCTACACCTTC	CASSLDRIYGYTF
TRBV28	TRBD2	TRBJ2-5	NA	TGTGCCAGCAGTTTCGGGGCTAGCGGGAGGCCATCGTCCCAGTACTTC	CASSFGASGRPSSQYF